A selection of T cell receptor beta chains follows, all from one sample in a study of T cell repertoires in cytomegalovirus infection. TCRdb reprocessed the reads via MiXCR and lists one record per CDR3 protein. This sample has about 240,000 distinct CDR3 sequences, with about 12% found just once. The sample taken for sequencing was PBMCs. These receptor sequences come from a human donor in good health (CMV status not recorded). Some clones in this sample may be carry-over from other donors' samples. CDR3s include the opening cysteine and the closing phenylalanine or tryptophan. The D gene is left open where the match is weak.

TRBV28	TRBJ2-3	TRBD2	CASSSRLAGGSDTQYF
TRBV7-9	TRBJ1-5	.	CASSPGLFPQPQHF
TRBV18	TRBJ2-3	TRBD2	CASSPLRSGRTDTQYF
TRBV12-3/TRBV12-4	TRBJ2-4	TRBD2	CASSPVGDSGTSGRMDIQYF
TRBV27	TRBJ1-1	.	CASSSVRGARTEAFF
TRBV7-2	TRBJ2-5	TRBD2	CASSPGTSGRRGETQYF
TRBV20-1	TRBJ1-4	TRBD1	CSVTQGGSPKLFF
TRBV7-2	TRBJ2-1	.	CASSYRYEQFF
TRBV7-2	TRBJ1-2	.	CASSLASQEKSGYTF
TRBV20-1	TRBJ1-1	.	CSAPHREPNTEAFF
TRBV12-3/TRBV12-4	TRBJ2-7	TRBD2	CASQGPGTNSYEQYF
TRBV7-6	TRBJ2-7	TRBD2	CASSSRLAGQYEQYF
TRBV4-2	TRBJ2-1	TRBD1	CASSHRQGRGRYRNYNEQFF
TRBV6-2/TRBV6-3	TRBJ2-3	TRBD2	CASSSGREVADTQYF
TRBV4-2	TRBJ2-1	.	CASSQDPERSEQFF
TRBV7-2	TRBJ2-3	.	CASSPGTVGTDTQYF
TRBV5-6	TRBJ2-3	.	CASSLRRSGTDTQYF
TRBV7-2	TRBJ1-4	.	CASSLVAGNEKLFF
TRBV7-8	TRBJ1-4	.	CASRPGPNEKLFF
TRBV7-2	TRBJ2-5	.	CASSLEAGAWAPETQYF
TRBV5-4	TRBJ2-5	TRBD1	CASTRDRGGETQYF
TRBV4-2	TRBJ1-6	.	CACSQGQNSPLHF
TRBV7-2	TRBJ2-1	.	CASRKDGRRGNEQFF
TRBV7-2	TRBJ2-7	.	CASSLRGEWSYEQYF
TRBV7-2	TRBJ2-7	.	CASSLASGSGNEQYF
TRBV7-3	TRBJ2-1	TRBD1	CASSLGTAYNEQFF
TRBV30	TRBJ2-1	TRBD1	CAWSPNRDSEQFF
TRBV6-5	TRBJ1-1	.	CASIPPTGERTEAFF
TRBV5-5	TRBJ1-1	.	CASSSKRNTEAFF
TRBV11-3	TRBJ2-3	.	CASSPQGRNTDTQYF
TRBV6-2/TRBV6-3	TRBJ2-2	TRBD1	CASSQTGGPGELFF
TRBV29-1	TRBJ1-4	.	CSVELATNEKLFF
TRBV7-2	TRBJ1-1	.	CASSLRAGRTEAFF
TRBV7-2	TRBJ2-1	.	CASSSPFANEQFF
TRBV5-1	TRBJ1-6	.	CASSLGTRQESPLHF
TRBV2	TRBJ1-1	.	CASSEIGQGDTEAFF